The 18 T cell receptor beta chains below all came from one sample that was sequenced in a study of beta chain features in type 1 diabetes. Expressed TCRB transcripts were sequenced because the isolated RNA had all been reverse transcribed beforehand. Generated by immunoSEQ multiplex PCR, the TCRdb table keeps only in-frame clones and is missing some. Seen here are hundreds of thousands of clones, 12% to 15% observed once, and the top ten hold roughly 7%. Sequencing input: central memory CD4+ T cells from blood. The receptor set was obtained from a young man in good health.

This clone has a handful of counts. This chain links TRBV7-9 with TRBJ1-2; tentative D call: TRBD1 (6 bases). Per the germline V gene, CDR1 is SEHNR and CDR2 is FQNEAQ (reference sequence). Between the trimmed V and J ends, which lost 5 bases and 3 bases, there was a span of 16 bases. The CDR3 is 15 residues long. This CDR3 reads CASSDRGPAHYGYTF. CDR3 in DNA: TGTGCCAGCAGCGACCGGGGGCCAGCCCACTATGGCTACACCTTC.

This chain joins TRBV4-1 and TRBJ1-1; a weak D match, TRBD1 (6 bases). Trimming left V 4 bases short and J 6 bases short, with 15 bases between. Germline loops: CDR1 MGHRA, CDR2 YSYEKL. CDR3 length: 14 residues. The chain's CDR3 is CASSPGHLGAEAFF. The DNA of the CDR3 is TGCGCCAGCAGCCCGGGACACCTTGGCGCTGAAGCTTTCTTT.

This clone was counted between two and nine times. An end of the junction differs from the germline gene, which may be a read error. J is TRBJ1-5 and V is TRBV6-1; 9 nucleotides line up with TRBD1. This CDR3 has 16 residues. Germline V gives CDR1 MNHNS, CDR2 SASEGT. The CDR3 is CAISDGTGYSNQPQHF. The CDR3 nucleotides read TGTGCCATCAGTGACGGGACAGGGTATAGCAATCAGCCCCAGCATTTT.

This clone was detected a few times. Other DNA sequences in the same sample also yield this CDR3. The chain recombines TRBV5-1 with TRBJ1-2; D is unresolved. The V end was cut by 0 bases, the J end by 2 bases, with 8 bases between. This CDR3 is 14 amino acids long. The V gene's germline CDR1 is SGHRS and CDR2 YFSETQ. As DNA, the CDR3 is TGCGCCAGCAGCTTGGGCCAGAAAAACTATGGCTACACCTTC. This sequence encodes CASSLGQKNYGYTF.

This clone has a handful of counts. The chain couples TRBV4-3 to TRBJ1-4, with D perhaps TRBD1 (5 bases). CDR1 is LGHNA, CDR2 YSLEER, per germline. The CDR3 spans 15 residues. The ends were cut back, 4 bases at V and 8 bases at J, with 17 bases in the middle. The CDR3 sequence is CASSRSRAGTEKLFF. CDR3 coding DNA: TGCGCCAGCAGCCGAAGCCGGGCAGGGACCGAAAAACTGTTTTTT.

The V gene is TRBV23-1, the J gene TRBJ2-7; the D gene could be TRBD1 or TRBD2 (5 bases each). TRBV23-1 is an ORF for which the function is uncertain. Trimming pared 8 bases from V and 2 bases from J, leaving 10 bases between. The CDR3 has 12 amino acids. The CDR3 reads CASGTVPYEQYF. The CDR3 DNA reads as TGCGCCAGCGGGACGGTGCCCTACGAGCAGTACTTC.

The rearrangement links TRBV11-2 to TRBJ1-1, with 8 nucleotides matching TRBD1. The CDR3 length is 15 residues. Germline V CDR1 and CDR2: SGHAT, FQNNGV. The V segment lost 4 bases and the J segment 7 bases; nucleotides outside the gene matches: 11. CDR3 region: CASSSQGAPSGEAFF. For the CDR3, the DNA is TGTGCCAGCAGCTCTCAGGGGGCTCCTTCAGGTGAAGCTTTCTTT. Full variable domain (missing parts from reference TRBV11-2 and TRBJ1-1): EAGVAQSPRYKIIEKRQSVAFWCNPISGHATLYWYQQILGQGPKLLIQFQNNGVVDDSQLPKDRFSAERLKGVDSTLKIQPAKLEDSAVYLCASSSQGAPSGEAFFGQGTRLTVV.

This chain connects TRBV9 to TRBJ2-2, with D uncertain. CDR1 and CDR2 (germline): SGDLS, YYNGEE. This CDR3 is 16 amino acids long. Trimming stripped 3 bases from V and 5 bases from J, with 17 bases between. Here the CDR3 DNA reads TGTGCCAGCAGCGCCGCAGGAATGGTGGGGACCGGGGAGCTGTTTTTT. This sequence encodes CASSAAGMVGTGELFF.

The V gene is TRBV2, the J gene TRBJ2-2; weak D call: TRBD2 (7 bases). With 8 bases removed from V and 4 bases from J, the gap between germline ends came to 20 bases. In germline, CDR1 is SNHLY, CDR2 FYNNEI. The CDR3 is 16 residues long. The DNA of the CDR3 is TGTGCCAGCCGCTGGGGGGGGCGTTTGGGCACCGGGGAGCTGTTTTTT. It specifies CASRWGGRLGTGELFF.

The V and J genes are TRBV7-3 and TRBJ2-1; 9 nucleotides agree with TRBD2. CDR1 and CDR2 from the germline V gene are SGHTA and FQGTGA. This CDR3 contains 16 residues. The V segment lost 4 bases and the J segment 7 bases; nucleotides outside the gene matches: 11. CDR3 residues: CASSSSQSGRPNEQFF. CDR3 coding DNA: TGTGCCAGCAGCTCCTCTCAAAGCGGGAGGCCTAATGAGCAGTTCTTC.

The table lists this clone with a few counts. This chain connects TRBV14 to TRBJ1-5; D is unclear. The CDR3 sequence is 13 residues long. Trimming left V 1 base short and J 10 bases short, with 11 bases between. Looked up from germline, CDR1 is SGHDN and CDR2 is FVKESK. CDR3 loop: CASSQGGGGPQHF. The CDR3 nucleotides are TGTGCCAGCAGCCAAGGCGGCGGAGGACCCCAGCATTTT.

This clone was found a few times. The rearrangement uses TRBV4-3 and TRBJ1-2, with no clear D. The CDR3 covers 13 residues. The germline CDR1 and CDR2 sequences are LGHNA and YSLEER. V dropped 0 bases and J dropped 8 bases, with 10 bases sitting between them. The DNA for the CDR3 is TGCGCCAGCAGCCAAGACAGGAGGCAGGGCTACACCTTC. This sequence encodes CASSQDRRQGYTF.

There are a few counts of this clone. The J gene is TRBJ2-3, the V gene TRBV25-1; 8 bases match TRBD1. The CDR3 extends over 14 amino acids. Unmatched junction bases numbered 1, after V lost 3 bases and J lost 2 bases. Germline V gene sequence: CDR1 MGHDK, CDR2 SYGVNS. The CDR3, as DNA: TGTGCCAGCAGTGAGACAGGGGCCACAGATACGCAGTATTTT. Translated, it gives CASSETGATDTQYF. Together with reference TRBV25-1 and TRBJ2-3, the CDR3 gives the full variable domain: EADIYQTPRYLVIGTGKKITLECSQTMGHDKMYWYQQDPGMELHLIHYSYGVNSTEKGDLSSESTVSRIRTEHFPLTLESARPSHTSQYLCASSETGATDTQYFGPGTRLTVL.

This clone was observed a few times. J is TRBJ1-1 and V is TRBV10-3, with 9 bases fitting TRBD1. Germline values: CDR1 ENHRY, CDR2 SYGVKD. CDR3 length equals 12 residues. V lost 2 bases and J lost 11; bases outside the gene matches: 3. Here the CDR3 reads CAISEGTGSAFF. In DNA, the CDR3 is TGTGCCATCAGTGAGGGGACAGGGTCGGCTTTCTTT.

This clone was recorded a few times. The chain combines TRBV4-2 with TRBJ2-1; TRBD2 matches 9 bases. The CDR3 runs 18 residues. From germline, CDR1 is LGHNA and CDR2 YNFKEQ. V trimming: 2 bases; J trimming: 0 bases; junction bases outside the gene matches: 8. The CDR3 spells CASSQIQSGRSSYNEQFF. CDR3 coding DNA: TGTGCCAGCAGCCAAATCCAGAGCGGGAGGTCCTCCTACAATGAGCAGTTCTTC.

Many counts were recorded for this clone. The chain links TRBV4-1 to TRBJ2-7, with no clear D. This CDR3 has 13 amino acids. V lost 4 bases and J 5 bases, leaving 12 bases between the germline ends. Germline CDR1 MGHRA, CDR2 YSYEKL. CDR3 loop: CASSRWTRDEQYF. DNA of the CDR3: TGCGCCAGCAGCCGATGGACGCGCGACGAGCAGTACTTC.

The chain combines TRBV18 with TRBJ2-7; no definite D call. The CDR3 is 11 amino acids. The V gene's germline CDR1 is KGHSH and CDR2 LQKENI. V shed 2 bases and J shed 9 bases, with 8 bases lying between them. DNA of the CDR3: TGTGCCAGCTCACCAGAGGTGGGGCAGTACTTC. This codes for CASSPEVGQYF.

This clone has just a few counts. The chain uses TRBV6-5 and TRBJ1-1; D is possibly TRBD1 (6 bases). The CDR3 extends over 13 amino acids. Germline V gene data show CDR1 as MNHEY and CDR2 as SVGAGI. Between the trimmed V and J ends, which lost 7 bases and 7 bases, there was a span of 16 bases. The CDR3 is CASTDRSGFEAFF. DNA for the CDR3: TGTGCCAGCACCGACAGGTCAGGGTTTGAAGCTTTCTTT.